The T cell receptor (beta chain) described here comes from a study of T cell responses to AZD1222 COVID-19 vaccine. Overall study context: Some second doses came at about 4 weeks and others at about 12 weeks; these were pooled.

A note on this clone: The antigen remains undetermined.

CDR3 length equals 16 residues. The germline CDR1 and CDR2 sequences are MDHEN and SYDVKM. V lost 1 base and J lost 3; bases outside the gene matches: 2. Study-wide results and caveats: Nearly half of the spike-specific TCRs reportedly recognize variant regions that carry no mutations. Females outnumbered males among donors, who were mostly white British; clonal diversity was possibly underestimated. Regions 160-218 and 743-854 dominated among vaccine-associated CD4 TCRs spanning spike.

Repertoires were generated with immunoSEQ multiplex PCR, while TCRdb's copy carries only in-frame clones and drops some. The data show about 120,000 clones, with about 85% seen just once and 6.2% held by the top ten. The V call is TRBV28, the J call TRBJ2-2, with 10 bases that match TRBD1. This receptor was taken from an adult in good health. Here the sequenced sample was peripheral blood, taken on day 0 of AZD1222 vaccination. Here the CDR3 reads CASSLSGTGDTGELFF. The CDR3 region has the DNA TGTGCCAGCAGTTTATCCGGGACAGGGGACACCGGGGAGCTGTTTTTT.